The entry below gives a single T cell receptor beta chain sequence along with its context. Its antigen is undetermined. These data originate in a study of blood T cells in healthy people across ages. Study results and caveats: Diversity of TCR beta per million T cells declined in a roughly linear way with age. Naive T cell percentage showed a strong correlation with TCR beta diversity.

V lost 6 bases to trimming and J lost 0 bases, with 21 bases between them. The CDR3 runs to 17 residues. CDR1 MNHNS and CDR2 SASEGT come from the germline V gene. Then a second PCR, running about 6 to 11 cycles, was carried out with a sample-barcoded 5' primer and a J-beta primer mix. Each cDNA molecule was tagged by a template-switch adaptor that had 12 random nucleotides. TCRdb ran MiXCR on the 5' RACE reads and lists one entry per CDR3 protein. The sample carries about 1.6 million distinct CDR3 sequences, 34% recorded once. V gene TRBV6-1 combines with J gene TRBJ2-7, with TRBD2 as a possible D gene (6 bases). The material sequenced was blood. The TCR was taken from a woman aged 25-40 years in good health. The CDR3 sequence is CASSPQGRGLSSYEQYF. CDR3 in DNA: TGTGCCAGCAGCCCCCAAGGGCGGGGATTAAGCTCCTACGAGCAGTACTTC.